This entry is about one TCR beta chain. There is no known antigen for this receptor. No clone much larger than this one lies a single base away; base qualities are absent. The germline V gene gives CDR1 as KGHSH and CDR2 as LQKENI. The CDR3 contains 17 residues, cysteine and phenylalanine counted. Left in the record is the CDR3 DNA by itself, 51 bases read in frame from the first base. Trimming costs V 0 bases and J 0 bases, and their ends lie 11 bases apart. This sample was taken from a study of blood T cell repertoires in COVID-19 (dated by TCRdb to the early 2020s). General notes on the study: The collaborator samples originated in the United States, Italy and Spain and spanned the acute and convalescent phases of COVID-19. The prospective study material was composed of cDNA or gDNA derived from T cells, B-cell-depleted T cells, or PBMCs. The dataset comprised deeply sampled blood TCRbeta repertoires from subjects exposed to, actively infected with, or recovered from COVID-19. The repertoires were released in a freely available public database meant as a resource for research on the immune response to SARS-CoV-2. The samples were drawn from the first 160 participants of the ongoing ImmuneRACE study and from over a thousand subjects provided by 6 global collaborators. Sample metadata almost always included a de-identified subject ID, COVID-19 status, age in years and sex. HLA class I and class II types, where available, came from metadata supplied by the sample provider rather than from assay-based typing. What the research found in general, with its limitations: The quantity of clinical and demographic metadata differed by source and by participant and was supplied without curation.

TCRbeta CDR3 regions were amplified from genomic DNA using the immunoSEQ Assay, a bias-controlled multiplex PCR. Per the authors' processing: The number of nucleated cells in each sample was estimated by amplification of reference gene primers within the assay. Sequence reads were collapsed and filtered to measure the absolute abundance of every unique TCRbeta CDR3 rearrangement. Productive Simpson clonality was computed per sample as the square root of Simpson's diversity index over productive rearrangements. TCRdb provides this immuneACCESS table in a form limited to in-frame rearrangements. Some clones are lacking; in checked studies, under half of them reflect an unresolved V gene, and why the rest are absent is not known. Clone size and the V and J calls come from that table; the DNA yielded D and trimming. This sample comprises approximately 220,000 clones, less than 90% of them detected only once. In total, the top ten clones hold 5% to 6.5% of the sample.

Samples from volunteer blood donors who had recovered from COVID-19 were contributed by a second Seattle source. The collaborating institutions used their own protocols to collect whole blood in K2EDTA tubes. For TCRbeta analysis, collaborators shipped samples as frozen whole blood, isolated PBMCs, or DNA extracted from either of those sample types. Sequenced input: peripheral blood. The V and J segments used are TRBV18 and TRBJ1-4, with no confident D gene call. This receptor was identified in a woman in her sixties or seventies who had recovered from COVID-19. CDR3 protein: CASSPPNSQTTNEKLFF. The DNA sequence is given as TGTGCCAGCTCACCACCAAACAGTCAAACAACTAATGAAAAACTGTTTTTT. Joined to the reference TRBV18 and TRBJ1-4 proteins, this CDR3 gives the full variable domain: NAGVMQNPRHLVRRRGQEARLRCSPMKGHSHVYWYRQLPEEGLKFMVYLQKENIIDESGMPKERFSAEFPKEGPSILRIQQVVRGDSAAYFCASSPPNSQTTNEKLFFGSGTQLSVL.